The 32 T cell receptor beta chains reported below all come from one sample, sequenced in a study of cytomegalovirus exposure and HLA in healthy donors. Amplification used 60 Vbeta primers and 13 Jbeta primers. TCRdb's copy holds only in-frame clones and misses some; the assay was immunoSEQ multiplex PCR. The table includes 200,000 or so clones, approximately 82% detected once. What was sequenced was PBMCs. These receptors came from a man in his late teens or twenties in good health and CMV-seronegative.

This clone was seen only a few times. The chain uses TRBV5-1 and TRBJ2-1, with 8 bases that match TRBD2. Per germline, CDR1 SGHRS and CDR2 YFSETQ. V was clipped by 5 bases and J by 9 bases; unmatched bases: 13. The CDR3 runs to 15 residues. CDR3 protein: CASRMIAGLGGEQFF. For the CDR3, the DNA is TGCGCCAGCAGAATGATAGCGGGATTGGGTGGTGAGCAGTTCTTC.

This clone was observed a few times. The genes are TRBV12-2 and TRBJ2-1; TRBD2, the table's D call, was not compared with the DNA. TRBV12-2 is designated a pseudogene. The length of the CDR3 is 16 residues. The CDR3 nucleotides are TGTGCAAGTCGCTTACAACCGGGACTAGCATACAATGAGCAGTTCTTC. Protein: CASRLQPGLAYNEQFF.

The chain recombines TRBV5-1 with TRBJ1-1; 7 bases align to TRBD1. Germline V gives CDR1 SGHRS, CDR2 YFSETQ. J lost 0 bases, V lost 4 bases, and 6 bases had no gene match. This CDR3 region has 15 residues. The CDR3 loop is CASSERDSMNTEAFF. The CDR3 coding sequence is TGCGCCAGCAGCGAAAGGGACAGCATGAACACTGAAGCTTTCTTT.

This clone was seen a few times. The CDR3 DNA is TGTGCCAGCAGTGGACAGGCGAATCAGCCCCAGCATTTT. Its translation: CASSGQANQPQHF. The V and J genes are TRBV2 and TRBJ1-5; tentative D call: TRBD1 (6 bases). V was trimmed by 4 bases and J by 4 bases, leaving 8 bases between them. The CDR3 extends over 13 amino acids. Per the germline V gene, CDR1 is SNHLY and CDR2 is FYNNEI.

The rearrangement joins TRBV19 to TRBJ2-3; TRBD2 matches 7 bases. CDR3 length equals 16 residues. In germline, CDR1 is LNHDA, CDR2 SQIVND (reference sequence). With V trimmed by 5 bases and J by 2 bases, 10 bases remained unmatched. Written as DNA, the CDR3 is TGTGCCAGTAGTTCCCCGCTAGCGGCACTCACAGATACGCAGTATTTT. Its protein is CASSSPLAALTDTQYF.

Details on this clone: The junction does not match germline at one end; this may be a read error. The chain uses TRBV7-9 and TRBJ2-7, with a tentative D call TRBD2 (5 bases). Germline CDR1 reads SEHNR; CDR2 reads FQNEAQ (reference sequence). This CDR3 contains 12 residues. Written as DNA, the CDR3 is TGTTCCAGCAGCTTCGTGGAGGACGAGCAGTACTTC. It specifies CSSSFVEDEQYF.

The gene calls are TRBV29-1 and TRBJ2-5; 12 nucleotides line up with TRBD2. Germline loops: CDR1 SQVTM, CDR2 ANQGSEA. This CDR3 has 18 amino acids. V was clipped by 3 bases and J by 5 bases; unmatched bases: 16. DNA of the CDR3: TGCAGCGTTGAGAAGGGGGTGGCTAGCGGGAGGGCAGGGGAGACCCAGTACTTC. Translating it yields CSVEKGVASGRAGETQYF.

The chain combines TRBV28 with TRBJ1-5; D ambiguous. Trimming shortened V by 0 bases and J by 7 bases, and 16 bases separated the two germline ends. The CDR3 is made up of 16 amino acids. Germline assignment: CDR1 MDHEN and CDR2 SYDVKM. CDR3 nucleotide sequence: TGTGCCAGCAGTTTATGGGCCAGGTCCATGCTACAGCCCCAGCATTTT. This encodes CASSLWARSMLQPQHF.

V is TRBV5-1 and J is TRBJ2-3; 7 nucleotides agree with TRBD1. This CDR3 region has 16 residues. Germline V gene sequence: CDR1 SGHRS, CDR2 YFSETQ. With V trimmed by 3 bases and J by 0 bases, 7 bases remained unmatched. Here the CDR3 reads CASSSGTDFSTDTQYF. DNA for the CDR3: TGCGCCAGCAGCTCCGGGACAGACTTTAGCACAGATACGCAGTATTTT.

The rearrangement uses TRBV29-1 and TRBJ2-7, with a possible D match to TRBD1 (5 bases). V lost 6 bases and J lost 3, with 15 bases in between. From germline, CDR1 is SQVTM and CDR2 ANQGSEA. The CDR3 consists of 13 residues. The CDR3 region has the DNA TGCAGCGTCGCCCCAGGGCAGCGCTACGAGCAGTACTTC. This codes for CSVAPGQRYEQYF.

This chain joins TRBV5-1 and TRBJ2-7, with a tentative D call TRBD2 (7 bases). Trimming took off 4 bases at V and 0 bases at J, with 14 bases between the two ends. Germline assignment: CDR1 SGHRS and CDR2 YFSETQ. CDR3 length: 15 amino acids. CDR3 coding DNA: TGCGCCAGCAGCCCCACCGGGGGGCCCTCCTACGAGCAGTACTTC. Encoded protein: CASSPTGGPSYEQYF.

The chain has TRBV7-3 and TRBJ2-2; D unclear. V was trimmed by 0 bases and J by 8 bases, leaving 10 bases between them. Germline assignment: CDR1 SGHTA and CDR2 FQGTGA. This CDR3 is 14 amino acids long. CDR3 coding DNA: TGTGCCAGCAGCTTAACGAGCAATTCTGGGGAGCTGTTTTTT. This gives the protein CASSLTSNSGELFF.

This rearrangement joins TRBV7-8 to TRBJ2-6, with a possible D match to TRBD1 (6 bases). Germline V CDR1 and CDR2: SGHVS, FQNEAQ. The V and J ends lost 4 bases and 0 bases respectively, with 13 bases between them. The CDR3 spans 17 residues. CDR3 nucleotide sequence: TGTGCCAGCAGCTCACAGAGAGGGGGCTCTGGGGCCAACGTCCTGACTTTC. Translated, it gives CASSSQRGGSGANVLTF.

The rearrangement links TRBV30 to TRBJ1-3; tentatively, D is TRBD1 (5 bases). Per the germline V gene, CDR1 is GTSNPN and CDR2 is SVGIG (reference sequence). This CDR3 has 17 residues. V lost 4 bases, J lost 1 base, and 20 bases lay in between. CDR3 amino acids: CAWIPGGLLRSGNTIYF. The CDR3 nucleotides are TGTGCCTGGATCCCTGGGGGGTTGCTGCGATCTGGAAACACCATATATTTT.

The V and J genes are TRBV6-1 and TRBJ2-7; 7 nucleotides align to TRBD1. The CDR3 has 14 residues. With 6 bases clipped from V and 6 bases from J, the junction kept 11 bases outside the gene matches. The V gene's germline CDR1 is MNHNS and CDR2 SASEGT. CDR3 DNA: TGTGCCAGCAGGACCGGGGACAGTCGGTTCGAGCAGTACTTC. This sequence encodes CASRTGDSRFEQYF.

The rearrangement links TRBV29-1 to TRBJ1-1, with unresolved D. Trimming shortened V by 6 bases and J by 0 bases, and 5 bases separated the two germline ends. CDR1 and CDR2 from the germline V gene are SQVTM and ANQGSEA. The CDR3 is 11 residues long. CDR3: CSVGVNTEAFF. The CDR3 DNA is TGCAGCGTCGGTGTGAACACTGAAGCTTTCTTT.

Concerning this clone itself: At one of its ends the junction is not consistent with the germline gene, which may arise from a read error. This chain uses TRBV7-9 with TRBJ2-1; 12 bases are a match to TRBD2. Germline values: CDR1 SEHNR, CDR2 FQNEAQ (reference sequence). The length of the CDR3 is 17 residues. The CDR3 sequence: CSSSSRASGRAFSEQFF. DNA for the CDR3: TGTTCCAGCAGCTCCCGGGCTAGCGGGAGGGCCTTTTCTGAGCAGTTCTTC.

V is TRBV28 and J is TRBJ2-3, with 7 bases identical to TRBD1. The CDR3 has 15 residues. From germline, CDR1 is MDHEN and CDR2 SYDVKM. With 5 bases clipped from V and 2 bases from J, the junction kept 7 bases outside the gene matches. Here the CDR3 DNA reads TGTGCCAGCAGTCTCGGGACAGCTACCACAGATACGCAGTATTTT. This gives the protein CASSLGTATTDTQYF. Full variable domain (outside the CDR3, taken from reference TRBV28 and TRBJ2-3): DVKVTQSSRYLVKRTGEKVFLECVQDMDHENMFWYRQDPGLGLRLIYFSYDVKMKEKGDIPEGYSVSREKKERFSLILESASTNQTSMYLCASSLGTATTDTQYFGPGTRLTVL.

Here the CDR3 DNA reads TGTGCCAGTAGTCCCGGGGGGACAGGGGGCCGAAACACTGAAGCTTTCTTT. Residues: CASSPGGTGGRNTEAFF. V and J are TRBV19 and TRBJ1-1; 12 bases agree with TRBD1. The CDR3 loop spans 17 amino acids. Germline CDR1 reads LNHDA; CDR2 reads SQIVND (reference sequence). Trimming removed 5 bases from V and 2 bases from J; junction bases left unmatched: 9. Full variable domain (outside the CDR3, taken from reference TRBV19 and TRBJ1-1): DGGITQSPKYLFRKEGQNVTLSCEQNLNHDAMYWYRQDPGQGLRLIYYSQIVNDFQKGDIAEGYSVSREKKESFPLTVTSAQKNPTAFYLCASSPGGTGGRNTEAFFGQGTRLTVV.

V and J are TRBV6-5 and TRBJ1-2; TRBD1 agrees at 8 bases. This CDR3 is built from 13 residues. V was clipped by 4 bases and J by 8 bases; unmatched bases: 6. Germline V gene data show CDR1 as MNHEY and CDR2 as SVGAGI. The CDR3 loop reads CASSFRTGIGYTF. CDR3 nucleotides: TGTGCCAGCAGTTTTAGGACAGGGATCGGCTACACCTTC.

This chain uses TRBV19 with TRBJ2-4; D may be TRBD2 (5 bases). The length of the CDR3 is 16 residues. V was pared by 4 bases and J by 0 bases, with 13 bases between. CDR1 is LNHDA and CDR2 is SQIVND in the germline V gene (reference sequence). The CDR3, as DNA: TGTGCCAGTAGTACCCGACGGACTCTAGCCAAAAACATTCAGTACTTC. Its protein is CASSTRRTLAKNIQYF.

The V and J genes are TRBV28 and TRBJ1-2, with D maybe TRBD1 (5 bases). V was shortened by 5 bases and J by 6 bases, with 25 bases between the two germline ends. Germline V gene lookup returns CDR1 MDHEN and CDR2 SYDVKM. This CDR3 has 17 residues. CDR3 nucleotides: TGTGCCAGCAGTCCGCACTTAAAAATACAGGAAGTCCATGGCTACACCTTC. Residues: CASSPHLKIQEVHGYTF.

This CDR3 is CASSFGSRDTQYF. The DNA for the CDR3 is TGTGCCAGCTCATTCGGGAGTAGGGATACGCAGTATTTT. The rearrangement links TRBV18 to TRBJ2-3; the D gene is possibly TRBD2 (6 bases). Germline CDR1 reads KGHSH; CDR2 reads LQKENI. V was shortened by 5 bases and J by 6 bases, with 12 bases between the two germline ends. The CDR3 extends over 13 amino acids.

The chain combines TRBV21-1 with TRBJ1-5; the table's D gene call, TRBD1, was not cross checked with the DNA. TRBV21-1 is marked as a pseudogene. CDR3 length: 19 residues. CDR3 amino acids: CASSKKEARGPKDIGPQHF. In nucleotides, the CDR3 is TGTGCCAGCAGCAAAAAAGAAGCCAGGGGCCCCAAGGATATAGGGCCCCAGCATTTT.

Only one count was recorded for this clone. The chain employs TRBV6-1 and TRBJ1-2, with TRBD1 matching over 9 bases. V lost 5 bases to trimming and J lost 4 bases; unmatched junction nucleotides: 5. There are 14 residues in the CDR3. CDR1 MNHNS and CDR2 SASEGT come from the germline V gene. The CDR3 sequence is CASSPTTGGYGYTF. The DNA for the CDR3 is TGTGCCAGCAGTCCGACGACAGGGGGCTATGGCTACACCTTC.

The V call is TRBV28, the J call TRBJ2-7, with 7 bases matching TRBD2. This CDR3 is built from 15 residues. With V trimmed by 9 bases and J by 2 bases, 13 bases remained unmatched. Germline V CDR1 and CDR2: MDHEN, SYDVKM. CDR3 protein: CASSYGGEGTYEQYF. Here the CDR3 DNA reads TGTGCCAGTTCGTATGGGGGGGAAGGGACCTACGAGCAGTACTTC.

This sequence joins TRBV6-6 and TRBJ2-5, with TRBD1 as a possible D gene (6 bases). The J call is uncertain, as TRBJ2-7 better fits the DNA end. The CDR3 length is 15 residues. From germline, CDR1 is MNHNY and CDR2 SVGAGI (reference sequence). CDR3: CASKDPAGTSYEQYF. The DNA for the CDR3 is TGTGCCAGCAAAGACCCCGCCGGGACAAGCTACGAGCAGTACTTC.

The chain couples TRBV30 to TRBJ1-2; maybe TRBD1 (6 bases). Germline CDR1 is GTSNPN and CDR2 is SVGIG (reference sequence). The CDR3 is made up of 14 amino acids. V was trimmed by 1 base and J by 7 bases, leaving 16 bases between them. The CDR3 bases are TGTGCCTGGAGTGCCAAGGGGGGGGGCATTGGCTACACCTTC. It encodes CAWSAKGGGIGYTF.

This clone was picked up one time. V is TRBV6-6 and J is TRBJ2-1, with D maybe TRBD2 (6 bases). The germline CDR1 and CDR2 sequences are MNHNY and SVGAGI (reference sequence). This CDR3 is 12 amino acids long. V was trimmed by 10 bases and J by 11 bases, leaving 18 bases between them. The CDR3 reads CATENSGLKQFF. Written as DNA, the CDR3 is TGTGCCACCGAAAATAGCGGCCTTAAGCAGTTCTTC.

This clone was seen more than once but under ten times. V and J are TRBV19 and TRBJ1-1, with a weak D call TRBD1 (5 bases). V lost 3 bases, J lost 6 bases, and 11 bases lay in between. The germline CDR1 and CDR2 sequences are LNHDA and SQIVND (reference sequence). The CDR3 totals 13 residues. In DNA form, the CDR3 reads TGTGCCAGTAGTATTGGGGGGAAGGCTGAAGCTTTCTTT. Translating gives CASSIGGKAEAFF.

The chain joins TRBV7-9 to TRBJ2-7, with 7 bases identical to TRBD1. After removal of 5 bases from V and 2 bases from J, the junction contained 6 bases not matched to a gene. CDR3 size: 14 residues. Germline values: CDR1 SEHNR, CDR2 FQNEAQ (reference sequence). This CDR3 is CASSPGQPPYEQYF. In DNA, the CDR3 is TGTGCCAGCAGCCCGGGACAGCCCCCCTACGAGCAGTACTTC. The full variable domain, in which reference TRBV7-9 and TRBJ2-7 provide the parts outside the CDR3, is DTGVSQNPRHKITKRGQNVTFRCDPISEHNRLYWYRQTLGQGPEFLTYFQNEAQLEKSRLLSDRFSAERPKGSFSTLEIQRTEQGDSAMYLCASSPGQPPYEQYFGPGTRLTVT.

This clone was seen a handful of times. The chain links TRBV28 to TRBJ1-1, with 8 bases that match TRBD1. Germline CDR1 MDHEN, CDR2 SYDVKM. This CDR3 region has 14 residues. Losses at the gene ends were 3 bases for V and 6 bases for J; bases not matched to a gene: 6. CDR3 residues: CASSLIGQGSEAFF. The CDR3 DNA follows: TGTGCCAGCAGTTTGATCGGACAGGGCTCTGAAGCTTTCTTT.